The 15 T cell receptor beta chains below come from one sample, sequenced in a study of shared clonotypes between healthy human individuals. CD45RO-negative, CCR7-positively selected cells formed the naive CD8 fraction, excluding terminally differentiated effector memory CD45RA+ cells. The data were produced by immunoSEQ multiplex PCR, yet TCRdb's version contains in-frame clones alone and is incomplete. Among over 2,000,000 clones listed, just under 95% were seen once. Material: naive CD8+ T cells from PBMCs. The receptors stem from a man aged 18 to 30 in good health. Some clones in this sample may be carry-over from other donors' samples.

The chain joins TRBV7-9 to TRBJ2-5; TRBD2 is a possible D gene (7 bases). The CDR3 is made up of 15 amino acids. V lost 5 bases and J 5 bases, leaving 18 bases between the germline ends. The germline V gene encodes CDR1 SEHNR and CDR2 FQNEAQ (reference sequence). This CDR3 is CASSREGGAWETQYF. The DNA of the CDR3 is TGTGCCAGCAGCCGCGAGGGGGGGGCTTGGGAGACCCAGTACTTC.

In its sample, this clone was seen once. The CDR3 is CASSLASGREQYF. The CDR3 bases are TGTGCCAGCAGTTTAGCGTCGGGGAGGGAGCAGTACTTC. The chain uses TRBV28 and TRBJ2-7; a weak D match, TRBD2 (6 bases). This CDR3 has 13 residues. V dropped 2 bases and J dropped 7 bases, with 12 bases sitting between them. CDR1 MDHEN and CDR2 SYDVKM come from the germline V gene.

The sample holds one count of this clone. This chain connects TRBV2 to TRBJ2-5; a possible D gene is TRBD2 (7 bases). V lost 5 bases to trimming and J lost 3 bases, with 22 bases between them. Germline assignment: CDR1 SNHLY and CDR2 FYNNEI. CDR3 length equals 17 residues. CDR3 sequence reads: CASSPMGREWTEETQYF. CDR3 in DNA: TGTGCCAGCAGTCCAATGGGGCGGGAGTGGACAGAAGAGACCCAGTACTTC. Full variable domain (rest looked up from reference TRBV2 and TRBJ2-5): EPEVTQTPSHQVTQMGQEVILRCVPISNHLYFYWYRQILGQKVEFLVSFYNNEISEKSEIFDDQFSVERPDGSNFTLKIRSTKLEDSAMYFCASSPMGREWTEETQYFGPGTRLLVL.

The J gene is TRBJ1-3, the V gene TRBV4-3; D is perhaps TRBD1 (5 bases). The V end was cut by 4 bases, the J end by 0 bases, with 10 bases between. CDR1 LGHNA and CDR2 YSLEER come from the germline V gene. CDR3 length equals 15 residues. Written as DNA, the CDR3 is TGCGCCAGCAGCCGGGGGACGGCCTCTGGAAACACCATATATTTT. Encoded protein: CASSRGTASGNTIYF.

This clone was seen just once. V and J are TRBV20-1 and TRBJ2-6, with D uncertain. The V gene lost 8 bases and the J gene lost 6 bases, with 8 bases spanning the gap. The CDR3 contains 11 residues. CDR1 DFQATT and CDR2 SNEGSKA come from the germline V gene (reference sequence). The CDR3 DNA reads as TGCAGTCCGGCCGAGGCCAACGTCCTGACTTTC. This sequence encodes CSPAEANVLTF.

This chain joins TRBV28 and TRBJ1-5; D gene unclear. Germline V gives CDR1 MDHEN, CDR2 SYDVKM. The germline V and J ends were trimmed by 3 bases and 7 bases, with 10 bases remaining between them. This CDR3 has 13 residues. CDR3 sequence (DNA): TGTGCCAGCAGTTTGACATATCAACAGCCCCAGCATTTT. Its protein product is CASSLTYQQPQHF.

The CDR3: CASRQTSNRPQETQYF. CDR3 bases: TGTGCCAGCAGACAAACCTCGAATCGGCCCCAAGAGACCCAGTACTTC. V is TRBV7-8 and J is TRBJ2-5; D is ambiguous. V was pared by 6 bases and J by 1 base, with 18 bases between. The CDR3 is 16 amino acids. Germline CDR1 SGHVS, CDR2 FQNEAQ.

This chain's CDR3 is CASSWGLAGPYNEQFF. Written as DNA, the CDR3 is TGTGCCAGCAGCTGGGGACTAGCGGGACCCTACAATGAGCAGTTCTTC. The chain combines TRBV5-6 with TRBJ2-1, with 13 bases matching TRBD2. CDR1 is SGHDT, CDR2 YYEEEE, per germline. This CDR3 region has 16 residues. V was pared by 3 bases and J by 2 bases, with 2 bases of the junction left unmatched.

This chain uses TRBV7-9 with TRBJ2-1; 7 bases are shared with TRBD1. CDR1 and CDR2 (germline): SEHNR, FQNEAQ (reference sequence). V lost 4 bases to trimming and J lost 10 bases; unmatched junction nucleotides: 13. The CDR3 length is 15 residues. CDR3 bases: TGTGCCAGCAGCTCGGACAGGCTCCTCCTTACAGAGCAGTTCTTC. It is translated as CASSSDRLLLTEQFF. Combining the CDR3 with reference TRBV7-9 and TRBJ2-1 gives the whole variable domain DTGVSQNPRHKITKRGQNVTFRCDPISEHNRLYWYRQTLGQGPEFLTYFQNEAQLEKSRLLSDRFSAERPKGSFSTLEIQRTEQGDSAMYLCASSSDRLLLTEQFFGPGTRLTVL.

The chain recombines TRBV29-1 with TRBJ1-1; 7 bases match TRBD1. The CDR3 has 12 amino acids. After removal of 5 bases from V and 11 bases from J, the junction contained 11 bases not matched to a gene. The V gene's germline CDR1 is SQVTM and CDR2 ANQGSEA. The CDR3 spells CSVLTGDRRAFF. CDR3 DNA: TGCAGCGTTTTAACAGGGGATAGGAGGGCTTTCTTT.

CDR3 in amino acids: CASSPPGLAGANEQFF. The CDR3 region has the DNA TGCGCCAGCAGCCCTCCGGGACTAGCGGGAGCTAATGAGCAGTTCTTC. This chain uses TRBV4-3 with TRBJ2-1, with TRBD2 matching 14 bases. Trimming removed 4 bases from V and 7 bases from J; junction bases left unmatched: 6. The CDR3 contains 16 residues. Per the germline V gene, CDR1 is LGHNA and CDR2 is YSLEER.

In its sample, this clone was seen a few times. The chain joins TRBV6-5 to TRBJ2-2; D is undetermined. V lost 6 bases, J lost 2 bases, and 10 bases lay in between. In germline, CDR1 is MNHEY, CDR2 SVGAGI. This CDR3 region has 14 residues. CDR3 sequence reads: CASSATGNTGELFF. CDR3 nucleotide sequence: TGTGCCAGCAGCGCTACCGGCAACACCGGGGAGCTGTTTTTT.

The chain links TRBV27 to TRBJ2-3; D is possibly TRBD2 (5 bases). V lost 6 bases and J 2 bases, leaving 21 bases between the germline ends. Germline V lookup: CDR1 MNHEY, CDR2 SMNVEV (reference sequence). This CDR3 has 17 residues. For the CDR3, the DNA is TGTGCCAGCAGAGGTGAGGGAGACACGGATCACACAGATACGCAGTATTTT. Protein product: CASRGEGDTDHTDTQYF.

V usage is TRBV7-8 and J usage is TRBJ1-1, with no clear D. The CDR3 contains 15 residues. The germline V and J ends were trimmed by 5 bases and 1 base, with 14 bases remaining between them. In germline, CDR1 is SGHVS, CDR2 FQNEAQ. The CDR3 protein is CASSPFTARNTEAFF. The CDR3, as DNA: TGTGCCAGCAGCCCATTTACAGCCAGGAACACTGAAGCTTTCTTT.

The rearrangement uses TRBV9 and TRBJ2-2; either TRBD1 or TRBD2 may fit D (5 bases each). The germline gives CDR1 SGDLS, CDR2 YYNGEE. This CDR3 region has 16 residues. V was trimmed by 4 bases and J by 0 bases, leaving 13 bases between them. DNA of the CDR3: TGTGCCAGCAGCCTCCGGGACCATCCGAACACCGGGGAGCTGTTTTTT. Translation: CASSLRDHPNTGELFF. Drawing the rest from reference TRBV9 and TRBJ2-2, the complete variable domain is DSGVTQTPKHLITATGQRVTLRCSPRSGDLSVYWYQQSLDQGLQFLIQYYNGEERAKGNILERFSAQQFPDLHSELNLSSLELGDSALYFCASSLRDHPNTGELFFGEGSRLTVL.